The clone carrying this T cell receptor (beta chain) came up once. The target antigen is unknown. The CDR3 length is 14 residues. CDR1 LNHDA and CDR2 SQIVND come from the germline V gene (reference sequence). V was pared by 5 bases and J by 15 bases, with 12 bases of the junction left unmatched. This entry is derived from a study of shared clonotypes between healthy human individuals. The method was immunoSEQ multiplex PCR; TCRdb's version includes in-frame clones alone and lacks a portion of them. The profile shows about 600,000 clones, 97% of them singletons. Adult Caucasians living in Nashville, Tennessee made up all of the donors. CD4+ cells yielded CD45RA+ naive and CD45RA-negative memory subsets. General study points: Clonotypes shared by all four donors outscored non-shared clonotypes in generation probability.

This chain uses TRBV19 with TRBJ2-1, with 11 bases aligning to TRBD2. This receptor was obtained from a woman in her twenties or thirties in good health. Specimen: naive CD4+ T cells sorted from blood. Stated subset: CD45RA+ positively selected. This CDR3 is CASSPTGTSGSRFF. The CDR3 DNA reads TGTGCCAGTAGTCCAACCGGGACTAGCGGTTCGCGGTTCTTC.